These 20 T cell receptor beta chains came from one sample sequenced in a study of post-analysis software for immune sequencing data. Study results and limitations: TRBV segments more frequent in patients than in controls numbered roughly 5 and included TRBV5-6, TRBV5-1 and TRBV20-1.

These TCRs are of unknown antigen specificity. Researchers reported that TCR beta cDNA libraries carried unique molecular identifiers. TCRdb ran MiXCR on the PCR reads and lists one entry per CDR3 protein. The sample records about half a million distinct CDR3 sequences, around 40% being singletons. Sequencing used blood. These receptors were taken from a girl aged 5 to 17 with multiple sclerosis.

V and J are TRBV6-5 and TRBJ2-7; a weak D match, TRBD2 (6 bases). V gave up 6 bases and J gave up 2 bases, with 14 bases separating them. Germline V gene lookup returns CDR1 MNHEY and CDR2 SVGAGI. The CDR3 has 14 amino acids. CDR3 DNA sequence: TGTGCCAGCAGCCTTCGGGGGTCGACCTACGAGCAGTACTTC. It encodes CASSLRGSTYEQYF.

The gene calls are TRBV29-1 and TRBJ1-2; D gene ambiguous. Germline CDR1 is SQVTM and CDR2 is ANQGSEA. V was pared by 5 bases and J by 4 bases, with 11 bases between. The CDR3 covers 12 residues. The CDR3 region has the DNA TGCAGCGTTCACAGTGAACTCTATGGCTACACCTTC. Translation gives CSVHSELYGYTF.

The rearrangement joins TRBV20-1 to TRBJ2-4; 7 nucleotides match TRBD1. The CDR3 contains 13 residues. Germline loops: CDR1 DFQATT, CDR2 SNEGSKA (reference sequence). Unmatched junction bases numbered 6, after V lost 5 bases and J lost 5 bases. CDR3 sequence: CSAADRHENIQYF. The CDR3 nucleotides read TGCAGTGCTGCGGACAGGCACGAAAACATTCAGTACTTC.

The rearrangement uses TRBV20-1 and TRBJ1-4, with D maybe TRBD1 (5 bases). CDR1 and CDR2 (germline): DFQATT, SNEGSKA (reference sequence). Trimming shortened V by 3 bases and J by 0 bases, and 17 bases separated the two germline ends. This CDR3 region has 17 residues. CDR3 region: CSASFQGFEATNEKLFF. In DNA form, the CDR3 reads TGCAGTGCTAGCTTTCAGGGTTTCGAGGCAACTAATGAAAAACTGTTTTTT.

The gene calls are TRBV20-1 and TRBJ2-1; 15 nucleotides align to TRBD2. CDR3 length: 17 residues. CDR1 and CDR2 from the germline V gene are DFQATT and SNEGSKA (reference sequence). V shed 6 bases, J shed 4 bases, and the junction held 10 bases outside the gene matches. The CDR3 DNA is TGCAGTGCCCGAGGACTAGCGGGAGGGCTTCGGTACAATGAGCAGTTCTTC. This sequence encodes CSARGLAGGLRYNEQFF.

The chain couples TRBV12-3 or TRBV12-4 to TRBJ2-2; the D is unclear. Trimming left V 11 bases short and J 1 base short, with 11 bases between. The CDR3 totals 13 residues. The DNA for the CDR3 is TGTGCCTCCTTTTGGGGGAACACCGGGGAGCTGTTTTTT. It encodes CASFWGNTGELFF.

V usage is TRBV20-1 and J usage is TRBJ2-7; 14 bases match TRBD2. V dropped 4 bases and J dropped 7; count of bases not matched to a gene: 12. The CDR3 has 16 amino acids. Looked up from germline, CDR1 is DFQATT and CDR2 is SNEGSKA (reference sequence). As DNA, the CDR3 is TGCAGTGCTACGGGACTAGCGGGAGTAGGATACAATGAGCAGTACTTC. It translates to CSATGLAGVGYNEQYF.

The chain links TRBV18 to TRBJ2-3; 14 nucleotides match TRBD2. There are 17 residues in the CDR3. J lost 11 bases, V lost 2 bases, and 12 bases had no gene match. Germline CDR1 and CDR2: KGHSH and LQKENI. In nucleotides, the CDR3 is TGTGCCAGCTCACCAAGGGGACTAGCGGGAGCGAGGGGTATGCAGTATTTT. It codes for CASSPRGLAGARGMQYF.

In its sample, this clonotype was seen once. The chain is built from TRBV7-3 and TRBJ2-5; no clear D gene. This CDR3 contains 15 residues. The V end lost 4 bases, the J end lost 5 bases, and 17 bases lay between the germline ends. The V gene's germline CDR1 is SGHTA and CDR2 FQGTGA. The CDR3 is CASSSSADARETQYF. CDR3 sequence (DNA): TGTGCCAGCAGCTCATCCGCGGACGCCCGGGAGACCCAGTACTTC.

V is TRBV28 and J is TRBJ2-1, with 8 bases that match TRBD2. This CDR3 is built from 15 residues. V was clipped by 4 bases and J by 9 bases; unmatched bases: 11. The V gene's germline CDR1 is MDHEN and CDR2 SYDVKM. CDR3 sequence reads: CASSSQEREWIEQFF. Here the CDR3 DNA reads TGTGCCAGCAGTTCCCAGGAGCGGGAGTGGATTGAGCAGTTCTTC.

This chain joins TRBV3-1 and TRBJ2-7, with 8 bases that match TRBD1. The J call may be faulty, since TRBJ2-5 better matches the DNA end. The CDR3 is 14 amino acids. Germline V gene lookup returns CDR1 LGHDT and CDR2 YNNKEL (reference sequence). In DNA form, the CDR3 reads TGTGCCAGCAGCCAAGGGACAGGGCGGAAGACCCAGTACTTC. Translation gives CASSQGTGRKTQYF.

The chain recombines TRBV12-3 or TRBV12-4 with TRBJ1-5, with D possibly TRBD1 on 6 matching bases. The CDR3 sequence is 13 residues long. V was clipped by 6 bases and J by 4 bases, with 10 bases between them. The CDR3 DNA reads TGTGCCAGCAGGATGACAGGTAATCAGCCCCAGCATTTT. Amino acid sequence: CASRMTGNQPQHF.

Comment on this clonotype: Its ends do not fully match the called genes, so a read error is possible. The gene calls are TRBV10-3 and TRBJ2-7; 9 nucleotides line up with TRBD2. Germline V gene data show CDR1 as ENHRY and CDR2 as SYGVKD. The CDR3 runs to 14 residues. The CDR3 spells CAVSERLAGDEQYF. DNA for the CDR3: TGTGCCGTCAGTGAGCGATTAGCGGGAGACGAGCAGTACTTC.

This clonotype was seen only a few times. This chain connects TRBV6-5 to TRBJ2-5; no definite D call. Trimming left V 0 bases short and J 4 bases short, with 9 bases between. In germline, CDR1 is MNHEY, CDR2 SVGAGI. The length of the CDR3 is 14 residues. CDR3 in amino acids: CASSYSGSRETQYF. The CDR3, as DNA: TGTGCCAGCAGTTACTCGGGCAGTAGAGAGACCCAGTACTTC.

The gene calls are TRBV18 and TRBJ2-7; D remains ambiguous. The germline V gene has CDR1 KGHSH and CDR2 LQKENI. CDR3 size: 15 residues. Between the trimmed V and J ends, which lost 3 bases and 1 base, there was a span of 13 bases. The CDR3, as DNA: TGTGCCAGCTCACCTAGATTAGGTGGGTCCTACGAGCAGTACTTC. This codes for CASSPRLGGSYEQYF. Full variable domain (rest looked up from reference TRBV18 and TRBJ2-7): NAGVMQNPRHLVRRRGQEARLRCSPMKGHSHVYWYRQLPEEGLKFMVYLQKENIIDESGMPKERFSAEFPKEGPSILRIQQVVRGDSAAYFCASSPRLGGSYEQYFGPGTRLTVT.

The CDR3 DNA reads TGTGCCAGCTCACCACCCACCACAGATACGCAGTATTTT. This encodes CASSPPTTDTQYF. The chain combines TRBV18 with TRBJ2-3; unclear D gene. This CDR3 is 13 amino acids long. V was trimmed by 0 bases and J by 2 bases, leaving 3 bases between them. Germline CDR1 KGHSH, CDR2 LQKENI. Variable domain in full (rest from reference TRBV18 and TRBJ2-3): NAGVMQNPRHLVRRRGQEARLRCSPMKGHSHVYWYRQLPEEGLKFMVYLQKENIIDESGMPKERFSAEFPKEGPSILRIQQVVRGDSAAYFCASSPPTTDTQYFGPGTRLTVL.

The chain couples TRBV27 to TRBJ2-1; D tentatively reads TRBD1 or TRBD2 (5 bases each). This CDR3 spans 13 amino acids. In germline, CDR1 is MNHEY, CDR2 SMNVEV (reference sequence). Trimming removed 2 bases at V and 9 bases at J, with 11 bases between. The CDR3: CASSLRGVREQFF. The CDR3 coding sequence is TGTGCCAGCAGTTTAAGGGGAGTACGTGAGCAGTTCTTC.

This clonotype was detected a few times. This sequence joins TRBV7-3 and TRBJ2-5, with 7 nucleotides matching TRBD2. This CDR3 is 15 amino acids long. Germline V lookup: CDR1 SGHTA, CDR2 FQGTGA. V trimming: 5 bases; J trimming: 2 bases; junction bases outside the gene matches: 8. The CDR3 DNA reads TGTGCCAGCAGCGTCGCTAGCGGCCCTCAAGAGACCCAGTACTTC. It yields the protein CASSVASGPQETQYF.

In this sample, this clonotype turned up a few times. The chain has TRBV9 and TRBJ2-7; the D is unclear. Germline CDR1 and CDR2: SGDLS and YYNGEE. V was shortened by 4 bases and J by 2 bases, with 16 bases between the two germline ends. CDR3 length: 15 amino acids. The CDR3 sequence is CASSPPLGKAYEQYF. The CDR3 coding sequence is TGTGCCAGCAGCCCTCCCTTGGGGAAGGCCTACGAGCAGTACTTC.

The rearrangement links TRBV12-3 or TRBV12-4 to TRBJ2-7, with 11 bases fitting TRBD1. Trimming at V came to 4 bases and at J to 5 bases, leaving 7 bases not matched to a gene. The CDR3 is 15 amino acids. CDR3: CASSSGDRGYHEQYF. CDR3 coding DNA: TGTGCCAGCAGTTCCGGGGACAGGGGGTACCACGAGCAGTACTTC.